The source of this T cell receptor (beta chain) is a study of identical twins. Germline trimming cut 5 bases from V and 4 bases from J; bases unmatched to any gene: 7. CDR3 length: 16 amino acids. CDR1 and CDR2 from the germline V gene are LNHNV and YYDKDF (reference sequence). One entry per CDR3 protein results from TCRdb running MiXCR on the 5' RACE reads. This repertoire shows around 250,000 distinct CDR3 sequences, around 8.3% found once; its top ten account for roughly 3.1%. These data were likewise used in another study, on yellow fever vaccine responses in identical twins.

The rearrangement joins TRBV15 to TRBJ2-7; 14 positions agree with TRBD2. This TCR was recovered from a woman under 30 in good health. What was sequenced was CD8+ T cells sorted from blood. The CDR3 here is CATSPRTSGRRYEQYF. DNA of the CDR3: TGTGCCACCAGCCCACGGACTAGCGGGAGGAGGTACGAGCAGTACTTC.